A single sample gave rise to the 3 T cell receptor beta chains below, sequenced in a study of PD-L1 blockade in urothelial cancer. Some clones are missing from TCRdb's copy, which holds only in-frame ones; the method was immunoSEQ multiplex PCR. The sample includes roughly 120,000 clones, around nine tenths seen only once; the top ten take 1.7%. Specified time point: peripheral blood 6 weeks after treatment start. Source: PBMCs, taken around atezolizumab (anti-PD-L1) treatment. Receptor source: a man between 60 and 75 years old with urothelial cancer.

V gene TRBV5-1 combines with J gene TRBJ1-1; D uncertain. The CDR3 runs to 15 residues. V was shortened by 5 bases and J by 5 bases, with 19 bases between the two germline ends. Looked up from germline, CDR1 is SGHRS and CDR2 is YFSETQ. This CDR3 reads CASREARFRGTEAFF. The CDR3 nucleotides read TGCGCCAGCAGAGAGGCCAGGTTCCGAGGGACTGAAGCTTTCTTT.

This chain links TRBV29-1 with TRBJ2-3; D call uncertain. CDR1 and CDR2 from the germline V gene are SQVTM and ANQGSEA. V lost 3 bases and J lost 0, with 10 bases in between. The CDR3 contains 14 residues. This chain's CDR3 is CSVESRVSTDTQYF. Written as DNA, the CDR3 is TGCAGCGTTGAGTCCCGGGTTAGCACAGATACGCAGTATTTT.

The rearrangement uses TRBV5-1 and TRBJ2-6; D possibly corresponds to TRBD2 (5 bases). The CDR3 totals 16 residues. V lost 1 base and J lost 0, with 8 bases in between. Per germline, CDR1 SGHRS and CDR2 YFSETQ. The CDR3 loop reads CASSLFGNSGANVLTF. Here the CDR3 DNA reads TGCGCCAGCAGCTTGTTCGGGAACTCTGGGGCCAACGTCCTGACTTTC.